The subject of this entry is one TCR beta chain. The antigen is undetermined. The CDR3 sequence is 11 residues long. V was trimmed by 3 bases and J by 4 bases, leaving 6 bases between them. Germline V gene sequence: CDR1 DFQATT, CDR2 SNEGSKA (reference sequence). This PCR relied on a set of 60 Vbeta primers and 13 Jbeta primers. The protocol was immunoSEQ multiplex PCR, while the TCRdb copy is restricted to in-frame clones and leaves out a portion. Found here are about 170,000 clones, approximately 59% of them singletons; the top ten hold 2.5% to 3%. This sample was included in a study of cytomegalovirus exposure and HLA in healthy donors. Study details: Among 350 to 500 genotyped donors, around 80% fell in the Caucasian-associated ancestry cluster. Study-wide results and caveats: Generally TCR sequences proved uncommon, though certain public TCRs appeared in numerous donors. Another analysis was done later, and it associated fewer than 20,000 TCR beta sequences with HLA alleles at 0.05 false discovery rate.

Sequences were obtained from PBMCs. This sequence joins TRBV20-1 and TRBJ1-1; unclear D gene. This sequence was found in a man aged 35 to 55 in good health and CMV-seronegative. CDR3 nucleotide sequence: TGCAGTGCTAGGTCGGGCACTGAAGCTTTCTTT. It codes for CSARSGTEAFF.